Below, 31 T cell receptor beta chains from the same sample are listed, as sequenced in a study of blood T cell repertoires in COVID-19. TCRdb keeps only in-frame clones here, not all; method: immunoSEQ multiplex PCR. In the table there are over 100,000 clones, 87% of which are singletons. The specimen was peripheral blood. These receptors originate from a man aged 45-65 years with active COVID-19.

The chain couples TRBV2 to TRBJ1-5; a possible D gene is TRBD1 (5 bases). Germline lookup yields CDR1 SNHLY and CDR2 FYNNEI. The CDR3 has 14 amino acids. Trimming removed 6 bases from V and 2 bases from J, with 11 bases in between. The CDR3 bases are TGTGCCAGCAGGGGACTCCAGCGCAATCAGCCCCAGCATTTT. It specifies CASRGLQRNQPQHF.

The rearrangement joins TRBV5-1 to TRBJ2-1, with 7 bases that match TRBD1. Trimming took 4 bases from V and 1 from J; bases not matched to a gene: 11. CDR3 size: 17 residues. Germline CDR1 SGHRS, CDR2 YFSETQ. The CDR3 DNA is TGCGCCAGCAGCACCCAACCAGGGGGACCTTCCTACAATGAGCAGTTCTTC. Translation gives CASSTQPGGPSYNEQFF.

The genes are TRBV4-3 and TRBJ1-3, with a possible D match to TRBD1 (5 bases). From germline, CDR1 is LGHNA and CDR2 YSLEER. V was trimmed by 0 bases and J by 0 bases, leaving 12 bases between them. This CDR3 is built from 17 residues. The CDR3 protein is CASSQDGATFSGNTIYF. CDR3 sequence (DNA): TGCGCCAGCAGCCAAGATGGGGCCACGTTCTCTGGAAACACCATATATTTT.

The V and J genes are TRBV6-5 and TRBJ2-1; 7 bases align to TRBD2. V shed 7 bases and J 5 bases; nucleotides not matched to a gene: 5. Per germline, CDR1 MNHEY and CDR2 SVGAGI. The CDR3 runs 13 residues. The CDR3 nucleotides read TGTGCCAGCACCCGCGGGGGTAACAATGAGCAGTTCTTC. It specifies CASTRGGNNEQFF.

This sequence joins TRBV2 and TRBJ1-6; D unclear. The germline gives CDR1 SNHLY, CDR2 FYNNEI. This CDR3 is built from 12 residues. V was clipped by 6 bases and J by 10 bases, with 10 bases between them. In nucleotides, the CDR3 is TGTGCCAGCAGACCTATATCCTCACCCCTCCACTTT. This gives the protein CASRPISSPLHF.

The rearrangement links TRBV9 to TRBJ2-3; 9 bases fit TRBD2. Germline loops: CDR1 SGDLS, CDR2 YYNGEE. Unmatched junction bases numbered 7, after V lost 0 bases and J lost 8 bases. The CDR3 consists of 15 residues. CDR3 sequence reads: CASSVEGTSLGTQYF. The DNA of the CDR3 is TGTGCCAGCAGCGTAGAGGGGACTAGCCTTGGTACGCAGTATTTT.

The chain couples TRBV5-1 to TRBJ2-6, with 8 bases fitting TRBD1. V gave up 4 bases and J gave up 0 bases; unmatched junction bases: 6. This CDR3 contains 17 residues. The germline CDR1 and CDR2 sequences are SGHRS and YFSETQ. The CDR3 DNA reads as TGCGCCAGCAGCCCCGGACAGGGAAGCTCTGGGGCCAACGTCCTGACTTTC. It is translated as CASSPGQGSSGANVLTF. The complete variable domain, with remaining parts taken from reference TRBV5-1 and TRBJ2-6, reads KAGVTQTPRYLIKTRGQQVTLSCSPISGHRSVSWYQQTPGQGLQFLFEYFSETQRNKGNFPGRFSGRQFSNSRSEMNVSTLELGDSALYLCASSPGQGSSGANVLTFGAGSRLTVL.

This clone was detected once. This chain uses TRBV4-3 with TRBJ2-5, with TRBD2 identical over 11 bases. CDR1 is LGHNA, CDR2 YSLEER, per germline. The V segment lost 0 bases and the J segment 9 bases; nucleotides outside the gene matches: 6. The CDR3 length is 15 residues. The CDR3 reads CASSQDGTSGLSQYF. In nucleotides, the CDR3 is TGCGCCAGCAGCCAAGACGGGACTAGCGGATTGTCCCAGTACTTC.

The chain carries TRBV5-1 and TRBJ1-1; D may be TRBD1 (5 bases). In germline, CDR1 is SGHRS, CDR2 YFSETQ. This CDR3 spans 14 amino acids. Trimming removed 0 bases from V and 3 bases from J, with 9 bases in between. CDR3 sequence: CASSLEGLDTEAFF. DNA for the CDR3: TGCGCCAGCAGCTTGGAGGGGTTAGACACTGAAGCTTTCTTT. The whole variable domain, remainder taken from reference TRBV5-1 and TRBJ1-1, is KAGVTQTPRYLIKTRGQQVTLSCSPISGHRSVSWYQQTPGQGLQFLFEYFSETQRNKGNFPGRFSGRQFSNSRSEMNVSTLELGDSALYLCASSLEGLDTEAFFGQGTRLTVV.

This clone was detected only a few times. The rearrangement links TRBV24-1 to TRBJ2-1; 8 nucleotides align to TRBD1. CDR3 size: 15 residues. Losses at the gene ends were 3 bases for V and 9 bases for J; bases not matched to a gene: 9. Germline V gene lookup returns CDR1 KGHDR and CDR2 SFDVKD. DNA of the CDR3: TGTGCCACCAGTGATCGGGGGACAGGCTTGGGTGAGCAGTTCTTC. Amino acid sequence: CATSDRGTGLGEQFF.

V and J are TRBV10-3 and TRBJ2-2; 7 nucleotides agree with TRBD2. With 1 base clipped from V and 1 base from J, the junction kept 0 bases outside the gene matches. This CDR3 contains 15 residues. CDR1 is ENHRY, CDR2 SYGVKD, per germline. The DNA for the CDR3 is TGTGCCATCAGTGAGTGGGGGGGGAACACCGGGGAGCTGTTTTTT. This gives the protein CAISEWGGNTGELFF.

The rearrangement links TRBV15 to TRBJ2-7; 10 nucleotides agree with TRBD1. V gave up 1 base and J gave up 2 bases; unmatched junction bases: 5. CDR3 size: 16 residues. Germline V gives CDR1 LNHNV, CDR2 YYDKDF (reference sequence). The CDR3 DNA sequence: TGTGCCACCAGCAGAGGTTCGGGACAGGGGACCTACGAGCAGTACTTC. As protein: CATSRGSGQGTYEQYF.

This chain links TRBV18 with TRBJ2-3; the D gene is possibly TRBD1 (5 bases). Looked up from germline, CDR1 is KGHSH and CDR2 is LQKENI. The CDR3 covers 11 residues. The V end was cut by 6 bases, the J end by 10 bases, with 11 bases between. The CDR3 protein is CASSPRVAQYF. The CDR3 DNA reads TGTGCCAGCTCCCCCAGGGTCGCGCAGTATTTT.

As DNA, the CDR3 is TGTGCCAGCAGTGAAGCGGGGGGGGCAGTCTTAGGCGAGCAGTACTTC. Translation gives CASSEAGGAVLGEQYF. The chain combines TRBV6-1 with TRBJ2-7, with D perhaps TRBD2 (7 bases). V lost 0 bases and J 6 bases, leaving 18 bases between the germline ends. This CDR3 has 16 amino acids. Germline CDR1 MNHNS, CDR2 SASEGT.

The chain recombines TRBV6-5 with TRBJ1-4; maybe TRBD1 (6 bases). Trimming took off 7 bases at V and 5 bases at J, with 14 bases between the two ends. The CDR3 runs to 14 residues. Germline CDR1 MNHEY, CDR2 SVGAGI. DNA of the CDR3: TGTGCCAGCACCCTGGGGGGGCTCAATGAAAAACTGTTTTTT. It translates to CASTLGGLNEKLFF.

The chain links TRBV6-6 to TRBJ2-7; weak D call: TRBD2 (5 bases). Germline V gene lookup returns CDR1 MNHNY and CDR2 SVGAGI (reference sequence). The CDR3 contains 14 residues. V lost 7 bases and J lost 0, with 13 bases in between. CDR3 in amino acids: CASTPSGSSYEQYF. CDR3 DNA sequence: TGTGCCAGCACCCCCAGCGGTAGCTCCTACGAGCAGTACTTC.

The chain is built from TRBV30 and TRBJ2-7; TRBD1 aligns across 7 bases. V lost 2 bases, J lost 5 bases, and 9 bases stayed unmatched. This CDR3 region has 14 residues. Germline V gene lookup returns CDR1 GTSNPN and CDR2 SVGIG (reference sequence). Here the CDR3 DNA reads TGTGCCTGGAGTCCTGGACAGGTTTCCGACGAGCAGTACTTC. Translating gives CAWSPGQVSDEQYF.

The chain employs TRBV5-4 and TRBJ1-1; tentative D call: TRBD1 (5 bases). Germline loops: CDR1 SGHNT, CDR2 YYREEE (reference sequence). The CDR3 contains 14 residues. Between the trimmed V and J ends, which lost 5 bases and 0 bases, there was a span of 11 bases. The CDR3 protein is CASSPQGMNTEAFF. CDR3 nucleotides: TGTGCCAGCAGTCCCCAGGGCATGAACACTGAAGCTTTCTTT.

This clone was seen only a few times. At the DNA level, this CDR3 is encoded by other sequences in the same sample as well. The chain links TRBV9 to TRBJ1-1; no clear D gene. Trimming shortened V by 0 bases and J by 5 bases, and 8 bases separated the two germline ends. Per the germline V gene, CDR1 is SGDLS and CDR2 is YYNGEE. The CDR3 is 13 amino acids. CDR3 sequence (DNA): TGTGCCAGCAGCGTAGGGGCGGGGACTGAAGCTTTCTTT. It translates to CASSVGAGTEAFF.

This clone was recorded a few times. The chain recombines TRBV12-3 or TRBV12-4 with TRBJ1-1, with TRBD1 matching over 7 bases. The CDR3 contains 13 residues. Losses at the gene ends were 5 bases for V and 3 bases for J; bases not matched to a gene: 3. CDR3 amino acids: CASSGTAYTEAFF. DNA of the CDR3: TGTGCCAGCAGTGGGACAGCCTACACTGAAGCTTTCTTT.

This chain links TRBV5-6 with TRBJ1-5; 7 bases agree with TRBD1. This CDR3 contains 14 residues. CDR1 is SGHDT, CDR2 YYEEEE, per germline. Germline trimming cut 4 bases from V and 6 bases from J; bases unmatched to any gene: 7. The CDR3 bases are TGTGCCAGCAGCCTCAGGGGGTTCGGTCAGCCCCAGCATTTT. Protein sequence: CASSLRGFGQPQHF.

This clone appeared a few times. The CDR3: CASSFGGKGVIMNTEAFF. The CDR3 nucleotides are TGTGCCAGCAGCTTTGGGGGCAAGGGGGTGATTATGAACACTGAAGCTTTCTTT. V gene TRBV5-6 combines with J gene TRBJ1-1; a possible D gene is TRBD1 (6 bases). V was trimmed by 2 bases and J by 0 bases, leaving 20 bases between them. The germline V gene encodes CDR1 SGHDT and CDR2 YYEEEE. The CDR3 is 18 amino acids.

The chain is built from TRBV5-1 and TRBJ2-3, with TRBD2 matching 11 bases. The V gene's germline CDR1 is SGHRS and CDR2 YFSETQ. The CDR3 length is 16 residues. J lost 2 bases, V lost 1 base, and 3 bases had no gene match. The CDR3 region has the DNA TGCGCCAGCAGCTTGCGACTAGCGGGGTCCACAGATACGCAGTATTTT. This gives the protein CASSLRLAGSTDTQYF.

V and J are TRBV27 and TRBJ2-3; D perhaps matches TRBD1 (6 bases). The CDR3 length is 15 residues. The ends were cut back, 6 bases at V and 3 bases at J, with 16 bases in the middle. Germline V lookup: CDR1 MNHEY, CDR2 SMNVEV (reference sequence). CDR3 region: CASRGQGSLTDTQYF. As DNA, the CDR3 is TGTGCCAGCAGGGGGCAGGGGTCTTTGACAGATACGCAGTATTTT.

This chain connects TRBV12-3 or TRBV12-4 to TRBJ1-1; 8 bases agree with TRBD1. The V segment lost 7 bases and the J segment 11 bases; nucleotides outside the gene matches: 9. CDR3 length: 12 residues. The CDR3 protein is CASTQGAFMAFF. The CDR3 nucleotides are TGTGCCAGCACTCAGGGGGCGTTTATGGCTTTCTTT.

The chain is built from TRBV2 and TRBJ2-1; tentatively, D is TRBD2 (6 bases). Trimming took 4 bases from V and 9 from J, leaving 19 bases between them. The CDR3 runs 15 residues. Germline lookup yields CDR1 SNHLY and CDR2 FYNNEI. CDR3 residues: CASSVGLAGGVEQFF. The CDR3 DNA is TGTGCCAGCAGTGTAGGGCTAGCCGGGGGTGTTGAGCAGTTCTTC.

V gene TRBV5-6 combines with J gene TRBJ2-3; D may be TRBD2 (5 bases). CDR1 SGHDT and CDR2 YYEEEE come from the germline V gene. There are 12 residues in the CDR3. Trimming took off 1 base at V and 9 bases at J, with 9 bases between the two ends. For the CDR3, the DNA is TGTGCCAGCAGCTTGACGGGATTCACGCAGTATTTT. It encodes CASSLTGFTQYF.

The chain carries TRBV2 and TRBJ2-3; perhaps TRBD2 as D (5 bases). Germline V lookup: CDR1 SNHLY, CDR2 FYNNEI. Between the trimmed V and J ends, which lost 7 bases and 2 bases, there was a span of 13 bases. This CDR3 contains 14 residues. In nucleotides, the CDR3 is TGTGCCAGCATTAGGGCCGACTACACAGATACGCAGTATTTT. Translation: CASIRADYTDTQYF. The full variable domain, rest sourced from reference TRBV2 and TRBJ2-3, is EPEVTQTPSHQVTQMGQEVILRCVPISNHLYFYWYRQILGQKVEFLVSFYNNEISEKSEIFDDQFSVERPDGSNFTLKIRSTKLEDSAMYFCASIRADYTDTQYFGPGTRLTVL.

The chain recombines TRBV11-2 with TRBJ2-3, with 8 bases identical to TRBD2. With 4 bases clipped from V and 3 bases from J, the junction kept 6 bases outside the gene matches. The germline CDR1 and CDR2 sequences are SGHAT and FQNNGV. The CDR3 runs 15 residues. The CDR3 DNA reads TGTGCCAGCAGCTATGAAGCGGGGGTTACAGATACGCAGTATTTT. Translating it yields CASSYEAGVTDTQYF.

This chain joins TRBV9 and TRBJ1-2, with 10 nucleotides matching TRBD1. Germline V gene sequence: CDR1 SGDLS, CDR2 YYNGEE. The CDR3 sequence is 14 residues long. The J segment lost 6 bases and the V segment lost 0 bases, leaving 2 bases of the junction unmatched. CDR3 in DNA: TGTGCCAGCAGCGTAGGAGGGACAGGGGATGGCTACACCTTC. It encodes CASSVGGTGDGYTF.

V usage is TRBV28 and J usage is TRBJ1-3; D is unresolved. The germline CDR1 and CDR2 sequences are MDHEN and SYDVKM. The length of the CDR3 is 13 residues. The V and J ends lost 7 bases and 0 bases respectively, with 7 bases between them. The CDR3 protein is CASKDTSGNTIYF. The DNA for the CDR3 is TGTGCCAGCAAAGACACCTCTGGAAACACCATATATTTT.